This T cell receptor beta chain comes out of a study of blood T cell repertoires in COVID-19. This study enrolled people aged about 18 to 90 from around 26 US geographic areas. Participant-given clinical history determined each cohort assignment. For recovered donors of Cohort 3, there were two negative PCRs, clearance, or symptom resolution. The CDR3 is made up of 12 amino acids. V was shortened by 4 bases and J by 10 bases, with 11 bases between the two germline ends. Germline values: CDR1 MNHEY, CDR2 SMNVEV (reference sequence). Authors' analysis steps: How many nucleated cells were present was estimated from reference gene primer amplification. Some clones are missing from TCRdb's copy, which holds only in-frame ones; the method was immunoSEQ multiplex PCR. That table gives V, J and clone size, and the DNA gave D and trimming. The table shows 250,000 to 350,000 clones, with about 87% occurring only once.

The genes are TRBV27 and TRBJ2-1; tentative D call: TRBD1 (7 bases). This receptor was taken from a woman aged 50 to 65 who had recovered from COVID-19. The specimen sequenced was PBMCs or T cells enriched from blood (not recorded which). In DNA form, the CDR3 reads TGTGCCAGCAGTTCAGGGGGGAGGGAGCAGTTCTTC. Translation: CASSSGGREQFF.